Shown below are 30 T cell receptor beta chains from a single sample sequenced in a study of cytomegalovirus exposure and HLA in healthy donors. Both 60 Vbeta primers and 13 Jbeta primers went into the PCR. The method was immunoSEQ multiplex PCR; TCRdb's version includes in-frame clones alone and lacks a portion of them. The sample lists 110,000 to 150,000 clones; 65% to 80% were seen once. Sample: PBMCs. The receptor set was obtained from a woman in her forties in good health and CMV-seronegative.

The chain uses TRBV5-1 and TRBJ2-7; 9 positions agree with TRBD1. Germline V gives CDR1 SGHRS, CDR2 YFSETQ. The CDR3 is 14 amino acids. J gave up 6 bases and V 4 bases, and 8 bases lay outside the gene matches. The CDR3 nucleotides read TGCGCCAGCAGCACAAGGACAGGGGCCGGCGAGCAGTACTTC. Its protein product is CASSTRTGAGEQYF. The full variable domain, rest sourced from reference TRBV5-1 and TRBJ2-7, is KAGVTQTPRYLIKTRGQQVTLSCSPISGHRSVSWYQQTPGQGLQFLFEYFSETQRNKGNFPGRFSGRQFSNSRSEMNVSTLELGDSALYLCASSTRTGAGEQYFGPGTRLTVT.

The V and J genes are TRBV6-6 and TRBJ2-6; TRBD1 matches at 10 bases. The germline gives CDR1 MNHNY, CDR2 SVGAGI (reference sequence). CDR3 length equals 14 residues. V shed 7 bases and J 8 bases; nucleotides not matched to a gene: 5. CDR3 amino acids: CASIGTGESNVLTF. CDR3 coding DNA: TGTGCCAGCATCGGGACAGGGGAGTCCAACGTCCTGACTTTC.

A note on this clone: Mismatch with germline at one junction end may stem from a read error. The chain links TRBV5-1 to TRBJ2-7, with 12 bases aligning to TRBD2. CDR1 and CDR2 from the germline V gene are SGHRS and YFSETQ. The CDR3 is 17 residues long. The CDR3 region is CASSLAPTMTSGGPEDF. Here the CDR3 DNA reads TGCGCCAGCAGCCTGGCCCCAACCATGACTAGCGGGGGTCCGGAGGACTTC.

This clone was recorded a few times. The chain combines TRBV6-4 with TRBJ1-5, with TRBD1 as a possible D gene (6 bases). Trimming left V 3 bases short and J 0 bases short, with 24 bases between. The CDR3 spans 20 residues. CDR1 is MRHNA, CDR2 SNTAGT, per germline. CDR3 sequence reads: CASSEVIGTFWRYSNQPQHF. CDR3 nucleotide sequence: TGTGCCAGCAGTGAAGTGATAGGGACATTCTGGCGGTATAGCAATCAGCCCCAGCATTTT.

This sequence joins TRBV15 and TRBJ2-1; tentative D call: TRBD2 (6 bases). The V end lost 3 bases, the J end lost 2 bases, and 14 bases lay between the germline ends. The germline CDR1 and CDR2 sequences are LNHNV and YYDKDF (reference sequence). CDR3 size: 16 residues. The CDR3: CATSSSRGDPYNEQFF. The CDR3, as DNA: TGTGCCACCAGCAGTTCCCGCGGGGATCCCTACAATGAGCAGTTCTTC.

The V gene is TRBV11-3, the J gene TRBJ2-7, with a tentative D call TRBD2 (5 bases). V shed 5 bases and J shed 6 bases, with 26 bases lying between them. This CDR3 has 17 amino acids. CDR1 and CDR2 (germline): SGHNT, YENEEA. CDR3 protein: CASSEKPTGSPDREQYF. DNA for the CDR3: TGTGCCAGCAGCGAAAAACCGACGGGGTCCCCAGATCGCGAGCAGTACTTC.

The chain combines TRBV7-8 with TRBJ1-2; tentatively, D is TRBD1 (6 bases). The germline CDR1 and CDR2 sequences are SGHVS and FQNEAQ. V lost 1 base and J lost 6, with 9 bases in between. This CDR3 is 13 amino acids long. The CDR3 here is CASSLGGGDGYTF. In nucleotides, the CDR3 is TGTGCCAGCAGCTTAGGAGGGGGGGATGGCTACACCTTC.

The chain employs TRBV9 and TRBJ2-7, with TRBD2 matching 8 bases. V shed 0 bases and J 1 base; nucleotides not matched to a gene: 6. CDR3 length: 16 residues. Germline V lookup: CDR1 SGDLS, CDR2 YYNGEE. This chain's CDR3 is CASSVASSGASYEQYF. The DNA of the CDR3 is TGTGCCAGCAGCGTAGCGAGTAGCGGGGCTTCCTACGAGCAGTACTTC.

The CDR3 is CASSPRDRGLATEAFF. CDR3 bases: TGTGCCAGTAGTCCTAGAGACAGGGGTCTTGCCACTGAAGCTTTCTTT. V usage is TRBV19 and J usage is TRBJ1-1; TRBD1 matches at 8 bases. Looked up from germline, CDR1 is LNHDA and CDR2 is SQIVND (reference sequence). The trim removed 5 bases at V and 4 bases at J, leaving 12 bases unmatched. The CDR3 is made up of 16 amino acids.

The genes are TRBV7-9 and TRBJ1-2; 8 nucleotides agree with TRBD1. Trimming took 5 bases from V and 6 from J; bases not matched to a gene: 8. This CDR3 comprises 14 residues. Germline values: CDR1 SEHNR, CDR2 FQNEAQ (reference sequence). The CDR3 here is CASSLRQGKDGYTF. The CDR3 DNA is TGTGCCAGCAGCCTGAGACAGGGGAAGGATGGCTACACCTTC.

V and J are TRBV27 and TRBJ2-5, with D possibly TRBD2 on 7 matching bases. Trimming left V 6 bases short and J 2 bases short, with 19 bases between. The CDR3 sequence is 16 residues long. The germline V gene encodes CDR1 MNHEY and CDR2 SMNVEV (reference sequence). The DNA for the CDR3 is TGTGCCAGCAGATTACGGAGGGGGGGATCTCAAGAGACCCAGTACTTC. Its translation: CASRLRRGGSQETQYF.

CDR3 sequence: CASSWRGPSYEQYF. The CDR3 coding sequence is TGTGCCAGCAGCTGGCGGGGCCCTAGCTACGAGCAGTACTTC. The J gene is TRBJ2-7, the V gene TRBV5-6; D is perhaps TRBD2 (6 bases). Germline-derived CDR1 and CDR2 are SGHDT and YYEEEE. The CDR3 is made up of 14 amino acids. Trimming removed 3 bases from V and 3 bases from J, with 13 bases in between.

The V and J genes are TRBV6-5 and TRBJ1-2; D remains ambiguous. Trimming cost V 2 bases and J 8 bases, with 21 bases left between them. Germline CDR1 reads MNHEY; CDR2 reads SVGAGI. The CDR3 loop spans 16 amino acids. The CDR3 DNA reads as TGTGCCAGCAGTTACGATCCTGGACTGTATGCGAAGGGCTACACCTTC. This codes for CASSYDPGLYAKGYTF.

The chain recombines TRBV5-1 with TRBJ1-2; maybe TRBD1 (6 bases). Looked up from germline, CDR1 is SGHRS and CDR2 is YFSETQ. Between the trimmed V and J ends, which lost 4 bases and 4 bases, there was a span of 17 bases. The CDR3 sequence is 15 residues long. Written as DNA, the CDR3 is TGCGCCAGCAGCCCGGAGGGGGGGAACTTCTATGGCTACACCTTC. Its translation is CASSPEGGNFYGYTF.

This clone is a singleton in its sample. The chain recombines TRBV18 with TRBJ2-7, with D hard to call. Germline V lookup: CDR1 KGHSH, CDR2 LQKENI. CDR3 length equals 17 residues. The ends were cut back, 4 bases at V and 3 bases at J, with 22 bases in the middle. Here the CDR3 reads CASSLNVLLGTHYEQYF. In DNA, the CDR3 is TGTGCCAGCTCACTAAACGTTTTATTGGGCACTCACTACGAGCAGTACTTC.

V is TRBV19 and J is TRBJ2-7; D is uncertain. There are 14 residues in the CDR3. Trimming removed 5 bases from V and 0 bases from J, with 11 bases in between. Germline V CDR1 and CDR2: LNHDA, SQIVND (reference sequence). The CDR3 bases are TGTGCCAGTAGTCCGCAGGTGCGCTCCTACGAGCAGTACTTC. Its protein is CASSPQVRSYEQYF.

DNA of the CDR3: TGTGCCAGTAGTTCAGCAGGGTTGGGTGGCTACACCTTC. Translated: CASSSAGLGGYTF. This chain connects TRBV19 to TRBJ1-2; D may be TRBD1 (5 bases). The CDR3 consists of 13 residues. Germline V gene data show CDR1 as LNHDA and CDR2 as SQIVND (reference sequence). Trimming shortened V by 5 bases and J by 7 bases, and 14 bases separated the two germline ends.

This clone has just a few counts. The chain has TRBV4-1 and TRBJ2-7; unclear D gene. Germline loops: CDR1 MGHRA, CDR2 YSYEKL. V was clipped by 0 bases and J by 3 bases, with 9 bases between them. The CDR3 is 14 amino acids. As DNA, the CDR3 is TGCGCCAGCAGCCAAGATGCACAGTTCTACGAGCAGTACTTC. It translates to CASSQDAQFYEQYF.

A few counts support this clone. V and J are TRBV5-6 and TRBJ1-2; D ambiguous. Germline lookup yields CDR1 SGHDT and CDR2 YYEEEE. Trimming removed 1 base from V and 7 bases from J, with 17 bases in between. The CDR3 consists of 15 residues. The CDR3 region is CASSLIGMIEGGYTF. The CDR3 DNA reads TGTGCCAGCAGCTTGATAGGGATGATTGAGGGTGGCTACACCTTC.

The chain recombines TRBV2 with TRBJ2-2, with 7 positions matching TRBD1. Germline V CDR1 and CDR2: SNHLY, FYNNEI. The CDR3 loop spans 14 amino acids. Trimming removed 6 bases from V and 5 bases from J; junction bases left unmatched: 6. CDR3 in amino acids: CASSGTARTGELFF. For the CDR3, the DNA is TGTGCCAGCAGCGGGACAGCGAGGACCGGGGAGCTGTTTTTT. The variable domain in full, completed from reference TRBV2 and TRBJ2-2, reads EPEVTQTPSHQVTQMGQEVILRCVPISNHLYFYWYRQILGQKVEFLVSFYNNEISEKSEIFDDQFSVERPDGSNFTLKIRSTKLEDSAMYFCASSGTARTGELFFGEGSRLTVL.

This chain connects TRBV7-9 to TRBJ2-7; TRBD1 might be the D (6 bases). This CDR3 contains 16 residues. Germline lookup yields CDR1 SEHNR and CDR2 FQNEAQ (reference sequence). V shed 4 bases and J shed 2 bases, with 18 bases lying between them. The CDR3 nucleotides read TGTGCCAGCAGCTCCGGCCCAGGGGATAGCGCCTACGAGCAGTACTTC. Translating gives CASSSGPGDSAYEQYF.

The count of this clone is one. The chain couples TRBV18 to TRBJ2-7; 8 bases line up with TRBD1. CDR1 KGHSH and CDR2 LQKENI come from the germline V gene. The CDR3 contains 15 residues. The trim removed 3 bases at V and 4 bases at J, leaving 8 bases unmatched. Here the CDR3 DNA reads TGTGCCAGCTCACCCTTCCGACAGGGGACTTACGAGCAGTACTTC. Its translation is CASSPFRQGTYEQYF.

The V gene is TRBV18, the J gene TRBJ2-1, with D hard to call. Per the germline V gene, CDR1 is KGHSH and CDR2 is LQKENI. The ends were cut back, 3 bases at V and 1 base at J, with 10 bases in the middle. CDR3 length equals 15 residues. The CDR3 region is CASSPRGTSYNEQFF. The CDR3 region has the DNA TGTGCCAGCTCACCCAGAGGAACTTCCTACAATGAGCAGTTCTTC.

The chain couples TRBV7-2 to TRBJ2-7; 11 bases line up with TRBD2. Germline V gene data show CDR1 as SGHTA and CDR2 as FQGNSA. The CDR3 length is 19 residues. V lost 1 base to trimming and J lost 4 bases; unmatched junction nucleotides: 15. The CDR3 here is CASSLGLAGGGLLFYEQYF. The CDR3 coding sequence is TGTGCCAGCAGCTTAGGGCTAGCGGGAGGAGGTTTGCTGTTTTACGAGCAGTACTTC.

This chain's CDR3 is CASSSGTVSGNTIYF. The CDR3 DNA sequence: TGTGCCAGCAGCTCCGGTACAGTCTCTGGAAACACCATATATTTT. The chain uses TRBV5-8 and TRBJ1-3; D not certain. From germline, CDR1 is SGHTS and CDR2 YDEGEE. V was pared by 3 bases and J by 0 bases, with 10 bases between. The CDR3 contains 15 residues.

CDR3 nucleotide sequence: TGTGCCAGCAGCTTGCTAGGAAGCAATCAGCCCCAGCATTTT. Protein: CASSLLGSNQPQHF. The rearrangement joins TRBV5-4 to TRBJ1-5; D ambiguous. Germline CDR1 SGHNT, CDR2 YYREEE (reference sequence). V lost 1 base, J lost 1 base, and 6 bases lay in between. There are 14 residues in the CDR3.

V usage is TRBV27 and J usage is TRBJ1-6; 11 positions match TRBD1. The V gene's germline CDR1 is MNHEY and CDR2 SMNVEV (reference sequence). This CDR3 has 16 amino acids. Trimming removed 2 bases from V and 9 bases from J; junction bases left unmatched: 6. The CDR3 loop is CASSLGAGTGGSPLHF. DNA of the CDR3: TGTGCCAGCAGTTTAGGAGCCGGGACAGGGGGTTCACCCCTCCACTTT.

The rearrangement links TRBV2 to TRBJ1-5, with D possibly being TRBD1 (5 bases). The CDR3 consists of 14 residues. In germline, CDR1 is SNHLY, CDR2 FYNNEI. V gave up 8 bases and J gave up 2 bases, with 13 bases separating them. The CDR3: CASQGTGGNQPQHF. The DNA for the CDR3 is TGTGCCAGCCAGGGCACGGGAGGCAATCAGCCCCAGCATTTT.

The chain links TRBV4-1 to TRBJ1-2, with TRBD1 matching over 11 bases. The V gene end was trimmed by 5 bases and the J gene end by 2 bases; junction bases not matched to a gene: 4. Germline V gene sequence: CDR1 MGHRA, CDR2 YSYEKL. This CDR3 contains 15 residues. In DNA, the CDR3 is TGCGCCAGCAGCGGCCGGACAGGGGGCAACTATGGCTACACCTTC. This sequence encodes CASSGRTGGNYGYTF.

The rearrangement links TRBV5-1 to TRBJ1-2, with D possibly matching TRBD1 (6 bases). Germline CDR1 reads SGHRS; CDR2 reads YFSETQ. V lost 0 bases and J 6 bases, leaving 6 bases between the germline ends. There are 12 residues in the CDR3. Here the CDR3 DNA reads TGCGCCAGCAGCTTGGACAGGGATGGCTACACCTTC. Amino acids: CASSLDRDGYTF.